The rows below give T cell receptor beta chains drawn from one sample of a study of vaccination effects on CD4 cells after COVID-19. Using immunoSEQ multiplex PCR, the repertoire was profiled, and TCRdb retains in-frame clones only, with some absent. In the table there are roughly 30,000 clones, roughly 75% of which are singletons. These TCRs' antigens remain unknown. The source material was CD4+ T cells from PBMCs cultured without peptide, sampled after COVID-19 vaccination. These receptors were collected from a human donor who had a prior SARS-CoV-2 infection. CDR3s include the opening cysteine and the closing phenylalanine or tryptophan. The D gene is left open where the match is weak. Only part of the rows carry a size: once, few, many, or a class if the clone is expanded.

j_call,clone_size,v_call,d_call,cdr3_length,cdr3_aa,cdr3_nt
TRBJ1-1,.,TRBV25-1,.,14,CASSSFAMGTEAFF,TGTGCCAGCAGTTCCTTTGCTATGGGCACTGAAGCTTTCTTT
TRBJ1-1,.,TRBV5-4,.,14,CASSLDSGVGEAFF,TGTGCCAGCAGCTTGGACTCCGGGGTCGGAGAAGCTTTCTTT
TRBJ2-5,.,TRBV6-5,.,12,CASSYSWETQYF,TGTGCCAGCAGTTACTCTTGGGAGACCCAGTACTTC
TRBJ2-1,.,TRBV5-1,.,17,CASSPQQLLSVGNEQFF,TGCGCCAGCAGCCCCCAGCAACTTTTGAGTGTGGGCAATGAGCAGTTCTTC
TRBJ2-5,.,TRBV6-5,.,15,CASSLSHGKGETQYF,TGTGCCAGCAGCCTAAGTCATGGGAAAGGAGAGACCCAGTACTTC
TRBJ1-2,.,TRBV5-4,.,15,CASTQRGGGYGGYTF,TGTGCCAGCACCCAGAGAGGGGGTGGTTACGGAGGCTACACCTTC
TRBJ2-1,.,TRBV12-3/TRBV12-4,.,12,CASRKTRDEQFF,TGTGCCAGCAGAAAAACACGGGATGAGCAGTTCTTC
TRBJ2-2,.,TRBV18,.,14,CASSPGSTTGELFF,TGTGCCAGCTCACCCGGGAGTACCACGGGGGAGCTGTTTTTT
TRBJ2-7,.,TRBV15,.,16,CATSTVTETLYYEQYF,TGTGCCACCAGCACTGTTACGGAGACCCTTTACTACGAGCAGTACTTC
TRBJ2-3,.,TRBV30,.,13,CAWSLGGTDTQYF,TGTGCCTGGAGTCTCGGGGGAACAGATACGCAGTATTTT
TRBJ1-2,.,TRBV19,.,13,CASSIAQGYGYTF,TGTGCCAGTAGTATAGCCCAGGGCTATGGCTACACCTTC
TRBJ2-5,.,TRBV3-1/TRBV3-2,.,14,CASSQKGGRETQYF,TGTGCCAGCAGCCAAAAGGGGGGCAGGGAGACCCAGTACTTC
TRBJ1-1,.,TRBV5-1,.,14,CASRPTGANTEAFF,TGCGCCAGCAGACCTACGGGGGCGAACACTGAAGCTTTCTTT
TRBJ1-6,.,TRBV5-8,TRBD1,15,CASSLAGTDNSPLHF,TGTGCCAGCAGCTTGGCCGGGACAGATAATTCACCCCTCCACTTT
TRBJ1-2,.,TRBV6-5,TRBD1,12,CASRSQGGGYTF,TGTGCCAGCAGATCACAGGGGGGTGGCTACACCTTC
TRBJ2-3,.,TRBV4-3,.,14,CASSQDRSRDTQYF,TGCGCCAGCAGCCAAGATCGTAGCCGGGATACGCAGTATTTT
TRBJ2-3,.,TRBV18,TRBD1,17,CASSPQAGTGGKDTQYF,TGTGCCAGCTCACCACAAGCCGGGACAGGGGGTAAAGATACGCAGTATTTT
TRBJ1-2,once,TRBV5-1,TRBD1,14,CASTLGGAYYGYTF,TGCGCCAGTACCCTAGGGGGCGCTTACTATGGCTACACCTTC
TRBJ1-3,.,TRBV4-2,.,13,CASSQDLGNTIYF,TGTGCCAGCAGCCAAGATCTCGGAAACACCATATATTTT
TRBJ2-2,.,TRBV6-4,.,14,CASSDWSNTGELFF,TGTGCCAGCAGTGATTGGAGTAACACCGGGGAGCTGTTTTTT
TRBJ2-1,.,TRBV7-2,.,19,CASSLASLGGLSSYNEQFF,TGTGCCAGCAGCTTAGCTTCGTTGGGGGGCCTGAGCTCCTACAATGAGCAGTTCTTC
TRBJ2-1,few,TRBV10-3,TRBD2,18,CAISESPTLTSGGGEQFF,TGTGCCATCAGTGAGTCTCCCACGCTGACTAGCGGGGGGGGTGAGCAGTTCTTC
TRBJ2-7,.,TRBV6-5,.,15,CASQPKYGSSYEQYF,TGTGCCAGTCAGCCGAAGTACGGTAGCTCCTACGAGCAGTACTTC
TRBJ1-6,.,TRBV20-1,TRBD1,15,CSASRQGSYNSPLHF,TGCAGTGCTAGTAGACAGGGGTCCTATAATTCACCCCTCCACTTT
TRBJ2-7,.,TRBV12-5,.,14,CASGLGGTNYEQYF,TGTGCTAGTGGTTTGGGCGGGACAAACTACGAGCAGTACTTC
TRBJ2-5,.,TRBV5-1,.,14,CASSLTPWGETQYF,TGCGCCAGCAGCTTGACACCCTGGGGAGAGACCCAGTACTTC